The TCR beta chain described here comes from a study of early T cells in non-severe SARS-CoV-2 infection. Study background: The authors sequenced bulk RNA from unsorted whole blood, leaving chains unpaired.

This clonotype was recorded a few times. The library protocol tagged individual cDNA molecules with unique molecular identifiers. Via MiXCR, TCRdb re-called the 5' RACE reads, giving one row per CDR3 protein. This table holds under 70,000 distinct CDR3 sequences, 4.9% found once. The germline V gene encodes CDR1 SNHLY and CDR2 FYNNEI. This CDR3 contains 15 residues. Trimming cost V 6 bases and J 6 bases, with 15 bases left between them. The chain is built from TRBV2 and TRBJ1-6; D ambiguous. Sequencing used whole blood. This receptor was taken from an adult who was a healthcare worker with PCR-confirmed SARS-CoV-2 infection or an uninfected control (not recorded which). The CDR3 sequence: CASSPRGSLNSPLHF. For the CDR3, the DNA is TGTGCCAGCAGCCCCCGAGGGAGCCTTAATTCACCCCTCCACTTT.